Listed below are T cell receptor beta chains from one sample, sequenced in a study of blood T cell repertoires in COVID-19. Sequencing used immunoSEQ multiplex PCR; TCRdb keeps in-frame clones, though not all of them. The repertoire holds around 300,000 clones, with about nine tenths as singletons. Sequenced sample: peripheral blood. These receptors came from a woman aged 25-40 years with active or convalescent COVID-19. The CDR3 runs from the conserved cysteine through the conserved F or W. The order of the fields is CDR3 DNA, CDR3 protein, clone size, J gene, D gene, V gene, CDR3 length. The D gene is left open where the match is weak. Where a row states a size, it is once, few, many or the class of an expanded clone; other rows omit it.

TGTGCCAGCAGTTTGCGACTATATGAGCAGTTCTTC | CASSLRLYEQFF | NA | TRBJ2-1 | NA | TRBV28 | 12
TGTGCCTGGGCGAAGATAACAGGACAGGGTGTCCACGAGCAGTACTTC | CAWAKITGQGVHEQYF | NA | TRBJ2-7 | TRBD1 | TRBV30 | 16
TGTGCCAGCAGCCGGGGGGCCTCTGGAAACACCATATATTTT | CASSRGASGNTIYF | NA | TRBJ1-3 | NA | TRBV28 | 14
TGTGCCAGCAGCCCGGAATACAGGGGGACCACTGAAGCTTTCTTT | CASSPEYRGTTEAFF | NA | TRBJ1-1 | TRBD1 | TRBV5-8 | 15
TGTGCCAGCAGCTTAGCAACCGAAGGGGCGCCCACAGATACGCAGTATTTT | CASSLATEGAPTDTQYF | once | TRBJ2-3 | NA | TRBV7-9 | 17
TGTGCCAGCAGCCCTAGCGCAGCAGAGCAGTTCTTC | CASSPSAAEQFF | NA | TRBJ2-1 | NA | TRBV6-2/TRBV6-3 | 12
TGTGCCAGCAGCTTAGGGAGGGGAACTGAAGCTTTCTTT | CASSLGRGTEAFF | NA | TRBJ1-1 | NA | TRBV11-1 | 13
TGTGCCAGCAGAAAGCAGGGGGGCTATGGCTACACCTTC | CASRKQGGYGYTF | NA | TRBJ1-2 | TRBD1 | TRBV27 | 13
TGTGCCAGTAGTATAGTGGCCCCCACGGCGGGGGGGCTCCACGAGCAGTACTTC | CASSIVAPTAGGLHEQYF | NA | TRBJ2-7 | TRBD2 | TRBV19 | 18
TGTGCCAGCAACCGGGTTTTCCAAAGCCACGAGCAGTACTTC | CASNRVFQSHEQYF | NA | TRBJ2-7 | NA | TRBV5-5 | 14
TGTGCCAGCAGCCAGACACATTACGAGCAGTACTTC | CASSQTHYEQYF | once | TRBJ2-7 | NA | TRBV7-3 | 12
TGTGCCAGCAGCGCCCCCGGGACTAGCCTCACAGATACGCAGTATTTT | CASSAPGTSLTDTQYF | once | TRBJ2-3 | TRBD2 | TRBV9 | 16
TGTGCCAGCAGAGGGACAGGGGGCTTCTACGAGCAGTACTTC | CASRGTGGFYEQYF | NA | TRBJ2-7 | TRBD1 | TRBV27 | 14
TGCAGCGTTGATGGCGGAAACACCATATATTTT | CSVDGGNTIYF | NA | TRBJ1-3 | NA | TRBV29-1 | 11
TGCGCCAGCAAACTAACGGAGTACACTGAAGCTTTCTTT | CASKLTEYTEAFF | NA | TRBJ1-1 | NA | TRBV10-2 | 13
TGTGCCATCAGTGCCTTAGCGGAAGAGACCCAGTACTTC | CAISALAEETQYF | NA | TRBJ2-5 | NA | TRBV10-3 | 13
TGTGCCAGCAGTTTGACCACCGGGTCCCACGCCCTAAATGAGCAGTTCTTC | CASSLTTGSHALNEQFF | NA | TRBJ2-1 | NA | TRBV28 | 17
TGTGCCAGCAGCTTACGGGGACAGGGGCCCCCCCCAGTCTTT | CASSLRGQGPPPVF | NA | TRBJ1-1 | TRBD1 | TRBV13 | 14
TGTGCCAGCAGTCGGAGGAGGGCGGTGATCACCGGGGAGCTGTTTTTT | CASSRRRAVITGELFF | NA | TRBJ2-2 | NA | TRBV3-1/TRBV3-2 | 16
TGTGCCAGCAGCTTTCCAGACAGGGGAGCTTTCTTT | CASSFPDRGAFF | NA | TRBJ1-1 | TRBD1 | TRBV7-9 | 12
TGTGCCAGTAGTACTCTAGCGGGCTCCTACGAGCAGTACTTC | CASSTLAGSYEQYF | few | TRBJ2-7 | TRBD2 | TRBV19 | 14
TGTGCCAGCAGCCCTAGGACTAGCGCAGATACGCAGTATTTT | CASSPRTSADTQYF | once | TRBJ2-3 | TRBD2 | TRBV9 | 14